The 18 T cell receptor beta chains below were found in one sample sequenced in a study of blood T cell repertoires in COVID-19. The repertoire was sequenced with immunoSEQ multiplex PCR; TCRdb's copy has only in-frame clones and lacks some. The sample carries about 140,000 clones, roughly 84% recorded once. The sequencing input was peripheral blood. These TCRs come from a man in his fifties or sixties with active or convalescent COVID-19.

The chain joins TRBV6-6 to TRBJ1-2; D possibly corresponds to TRBD1 (5 bases). The CDR3 spans 12 residues. Germline V lookup: CDR1 MNHNY, CDR2 SVGAGI (reference sequence). V gave up 5 bases and J gave up 7 bases, with 11 bases separating them. The CDR3 nucleotides are TGTGCCAGCAGTCCGGGGGAGGGTGGCTACACCTTC. Protein product: CASSPGEGGYTF.

The chain combines TRBV5-8 with TRBJ1-2; the D is unclear. This CDR3 spans 13 amino acids. Germline loops: CDR1 SGHTS, CDR2 YDEGEE. Trimming stripped 3 bases from V and 2 bases from J, with 8 bases between. CDR3 sequence (DNA): TGTGCCAGCAGCTCTTGGGCGAACTATGGCTACACCTTC. It specifies CASSSWANYGYTF.

The chain recombines TRBV7-2 with TRBJ2-2; maybe TRBD2 (7 bases). Germline CDR1 SGHTA, CDR2 FQGNSA. V lost 6 bases to trimming and J lost 5 bases, with 28 bases between them. CDR3 size: 19 residues. Written as DNA, the CDR3 is TGTGCCAGCAGTAAACAACCGGGACTAAGAGGGGGTTGGACCGGGGAGCTGTTTTTT. Translation: CASSKQPGLRGGWTGELFF.

V is TRBV4-3 and J is TRBJ2-2; 8 bases are shared with TRBD1. J lost 6 bases, V lost 3 bases, and 6 bases had no gene match. This CDR3 has 15 residues. Germline CDR1 is LGHNA and CDR2 is YSLEER. The CDR3 region is CASSHRGRRPGELFF. The CDR3 DNA reads as TGCGCCAGCAGCCACAGGGGGCGCCGGCCCGGGGAGCTGTTTTTT.

The rearrangement joins TRBV7-9 to TRBJ1-4; D is ambiguous. Germline CDR1 reads SEHNR; CDR2 reads FQNEAQ (reference sequence). V was cut by 1 base and J by 12 bases, with 18 bases left in between. The CDR3 contains 15 residues. DNA for the CDR3: TGTGCCAGCAGCTTAGATATCGGAGGTGTAGTGGAACTGTTTTTT. Translated, it gives CASSLDIGGVVELFF.

The V call is TRBV11-3, the J call TRBJ2-1; TRBD2 might be the D (6 bases). The CDR3 is made up of 18 amino acids. From germline, CDR1 is SGHNT and CDR2 YENEEA. Trimming cost V 0 bases and J 2 bases, with 17 bases left between them. The DNA of the CDR3 is TGTGCCAGCAGCTTAGACCCGATCGCGGGGAGCGCCTACAATGAGCAGTTCTTC. It yields the protein CASSLDPIAGSAYNEQFF. Drawing the rest from reference TRBV11-3 and TRBJ2-1, the complete variable domain is EAGVVQSPRYKIIEKKQPVAFWCNPISGHNTLYWYLQNLGQGPELLIRYENEEAVDDSQLPKDRFSAERLKGVDSTLKIQPAELGDSAVYLCASSLDPIAGSAYNEQFFGPGTRLTVL.

The chain uses TRBV27 and TRBJ2-1; TRBD2 aligns across 11 bases. Per the germline V gene, CDR1 is MNHEY and CDR2 is SMNVEV (reference sequence). The CDR3 has 17 amino acids. The J segment lost 7 bases and the V segment lost 2 bases, leaving 10 bases of the junction unmatched. This CDR3 reads CASSLRTSGLGMNEQFF. In nucleotides, the CDR3 is TGTGCCAGCAGTTTACGGACTAGCGGGCTTGGGATGAATGAGCAGTTCTTC.

This clone occurred a few times. The V call is TRBV7-8, the J call TRBJ1-5, with 7 bases matching TRBD1. The junction had 9 bases not matched to a gene; V was cut back by 5 bases and J by 2 bases. CDR1 is SGHVS and CDR2 is FQNEAQ in the germline V gene. The CDR3 is 16 residues long. The CDR3 DNA reads TGTGCCAGCAGCAAACAGGGGAGAAGGGGCAATCAGCCCCAGCATTTT. Its translation: CASSKQGRRGNQPQHF.

The chain employs TRBV19 and TRBJ1-1, with D maybe TRBD1 (5 bases). Trimming shortened V by 10 bases and J by 0 bases, and 21 bases separated the two germline ends. Germline V gene data show CDR1 as LNHDA and CDR2 as SQIVND (reference sequence). This CDR3 is built from 16 residues. The CDR3 spells CATFRWGPKLNTEAFF. The CDR3 coding sequence is TGTGCCACCTTTCGATGGGGCCCCAAACTGAACACTGAAGCTTTCTTT.

The chain recombines TRBV7-9 with TRBJ2-5; 9 bases are shared with TRBD2. Trimming cost V 11 bases and J 5 bases; bases outside gene matches: 6. Germline V gene sequence: CDR1 SEHNR, CDR2 FQNEAQ (reference sequence). CDR3 length: 12 residues. The CDR3 reads CAGAGGEETQYF. In DNA, the CDR3 is TGTGCCGGAGCGGGGGGCGAGGAGACCCAGTACTTC.

This chain connects TRBV6-5 to TRBJ1-2, with a possible D match to TRBD1 (5 bases). CDR3 length equals 14 residues. CDR1 MNHEY and CDR2 SVGAGI come from the germline V gene. With 2 bases removed from V and 3 bases from J, the gap between germline ends came to 10 bases. The CDR3, as DNA: TGTGCCAGCAGTTACGGGGGGGAGGACTATGGCTACACCTTC. This sequence encodes CASSYGGEDYGYTF.

The CDR3 nucleotides read TGTGCCAGCAGTGAACACGGACATTCTAATGAAAAACTGTTTTTT. Translation: CASSEHGHSNEKLFF. This chain connects TRBV25-1 to TRBJ1-4; a weak D match, TRBD1 (5 bases). CDR1 and CDR2 (germline): MGHDK, SYGVNS. V lost 2 bases and J lost 3, with 10 bases in between. This CDR3 contains 15 residues.

The V call is TRBV19, the J call TRBJ2-3; 9 positions agree with TRBD2. CDR1 is LNHDA and CDR2 is SQIVND in the germline V gene (reference sequence). Losses at the gene ends were 5 bases for V and 2 bases for J; bases not matched to a gene: 5. The CDR3 contains 15 residues. The CDR3 sequence: CASSESSGTTDTQYF. In DNA form, the CDR3 reads TGTGCCAGTAGTGAGTCTAGCGGGACCACAGATACGCAGTATTTT.

The rearrangement joins TRBV24-1 to TRBJ2-1; D gene uncertain. The V end was cut by 9 bases, the J end by 2 bases, with 7 bases between. Germline lookup yields CDR1 KGHDR and CDR2 SFDVKD. The CDR3 totals 12 residues. As DNA, the CDR3 is TGTGCCACCGCTGGCCCCTACAATGAGCAGTTCTTC. This translates into CATAGPYNEQFF.

The chain uses TRBV3-1 (or the pseudogene TRBV3-2) and TRBJ1-1; D possibly corresponds to TRBD1 (5 bases). The CDR3 length is 15 residues. From germline, CDR1 is LGHDT and CDR2 YNNKEL (reference sequence). The V and J ends lost 0 bases and 6 bases respectively, with 14 bases between them. The CDR3 sequence is CASSQDGGVVSEAFF. Here the CDR3 DNA reads TGTGCCAGCAGCCAAGATGGGGGGGTGGTGTCTGAAGCTTTCTTT.

The chain has TRBV7-8 and TRBJ1-3; D remains unclear. The germline V and J ends were trimmed by 4 bases and 4 bases, with 17 bases remaining between them. This CDR3 spans 16 amino acids. Germline V lookup: CDR1 SGHVS, CDR2 FQNEAQ. CDR3 sequence reads: CASSYQLTSGGNTIYF. CDR3 in DNA: TGTGCCAGCAGCTACCAATTGACGTCCGGGGGAAACACCATATATTTT.

The rearrangement links TRBV25-1 to TRBJ1-2; 8 bases match TRBD1. The CDR3 has 16 residues. CDR1 is MGHDK and CDR2 is SYGVNS in the germline V gene. J lost 1 base, V lost 0 bases, and 4 bases had no gene match. The CDR3 sequence: CASSEYQGADNYGYTF. In nucleotides, the CDR3 is TGTGCCAGCAGTGAATACCAGGGGGCAGATAACTATGGCTACACCTTC.

The CDR3 is CASSEAGVGEQFF. The CDR3 DNA reads TGTGCCAGCAGTGAAGCGGGAGTAGGTGAGCAGTTCTTC. The V gene is TRBV6-1, the J gene TRBJ2-1; TRBD2 might be the D (5 bases). The CDR3 is 13 residues long. Trimming removed 0 bases at V and 9 bases at J, with 9 bases between. The germline gives CDR1 MNHNS, CDR2 SASEGT.